These T cell receptor beta chains were read from a single sample in a study of T cell responses to AZD1222 COVID-19 vaccine. Sequencing was performed with immunoSEQ multiplex PCR; in TCRdb, only in-frame clones are kept and a portion is missing. The table shows about 180,000 clones, with more than 75% occurring only once. The specimen comprised peripheral blood, sampled 28 days after the second AZD1222 dose. These receptors all stem from an adult who received the AZD1222 COVID-19 vaccine. The CDR3 runs from the conserved cysteine through the conserved F or W. Each record gives: J gene, CDR3 length, clone size, D gene, V gene, CDR3 protein, CDR3 DNA. D genes are given only for firm matches. Only part of the rows carry a size: once, few, many, or a class if the clone is expanded.

J: TRBJ2-3
length: 11
size: -
D: -
V: TRBV5-1
CDR3: CASSLGDTQYF
DNA: TGCGCCAGCAGCTTGGGCGATACGCAGTATTTT

J: TRBJ1-4
length: 14
size: -
D: TRBD1
V: TRBV29-1
CDR3: CSVEDRGRSEKLFF
DNA: TGCAGCGTGGAGGACAGGGGGCGCAGTGAAAAACTGTTTTTT

J: TRBJ2-2
length: 17
size: once
D: TRBD2
V: TRBV3-1/TRBV3-2
CDR3: CASSHRAGGSFTGELFF
DNA: TGTGCCAGCAGCCACAGGGCGGGGGGTAGCTTCACCGGGGAGCTGTTTTTT

J: TRBJ2-7
length: 14
size: -
D: TRBD1
V: TRBV5-6
CDR3: CASSRQGTGPEQYF
DNA: TGTGCCAGCAGCCGACAGGGTACGGGACCCGAGCAGTACTTC

J: TRBJ1-5
length: 14
size: few
D: TRBD1
V: TRBV6-5
CDR3: CASTNRQGGQPQHF
DNA: TGTGCCAGCACCAACCGACAGGGCGGTCAGCCCCAGCATTTT

J: TRBJ1-6
length: 14
size: -
D: TRBD1
V: TRBV27
CDR3: CASSWQGEDSPLHF
DNA: TGTGCCAGCAGTTGGCAGGGGGAGGATTCACCCCTCCACTTT

J: TRBJ2-7
length: 15
size: once
D: -
V: TRBV7-8
CDR3: CASSLGSGGTYEQYF
DNA: TGTGCCAGCAGCTTAGGGTCAGGGGGGACCTACGAGCAGTACTTC

J: TRBJ1-5
length: 17
size: once
D: -
V: TRBV28
CDR3: CASSLAPRGLGNQPQHF
DNA: TGTGCCAGCAGTTTAGCCCCGAGGGGCCTCGGCAATCAGCCCCAGCATTTT

J: TRBJ2-3
length: 13
size: once
D: TRBD1
V: TRBV28
CDR3: CASSGTAPDTQYF
DNA: TGTGCCAGCAGCGGGACAGCGCCAGATACGCAGTATTTT

J: TRBJ1-5
length: 14
size: -
D: -
V: TRBV21-1
CDR3: CASRGDRVGQPQHF
DNA: TGTGCCAGCAGGGGGGACAGGGTGGGTCAGCCCCAGCATTTT

J: TRBJ2-2
length: 14
size: -
D: TRBD1
V: TRBV9
CDR3: CASKGAPNTGELFF
DNA: TGTGCCAGCAAGGGGGCGCCGAACACCGGGGAGCTGTTTTTT

J: TRBJ1-6
length: 19
size: -
D: -
V: TRBV2
CDR3: CASSRRGTLKDAYNSPLHF
DNA: TGTGCCAGCAGTCGACGGGGGACGCTTAAAGACGCCTATAATTCACCCCTCCACTTT

J: TRBJ2-7
length: 15
size: -
D: -
V: TRBV28
CDR3: CASSSAAGWPYEQYF
DNA: TGTGCCAGCAGCTCCGCCGCGGGGTGGCCCTACGAGCAGTACTTC

J: TRBJ2-2
length: 15
size: -
D: -
V: TRBV4-3
CDR3: CASSQDSAYTGELFF
DNA: TGCGCCAGCAGCCAAGATTCGGCCTACACCGGGGAGCTGTTTTTT

J: TRBJ2-1
length: 17
size: -
D: -
V: TRBV1
CDR3: CTSSHPSLAGGPNEQFF
DNA: TGCACCAGCAGCCACCCCTCACTAGCGGGAGGGCCCAATGAGCAGTTCTTC

J: TRBJ2-7
length: 14
size: -
D: -
V: TRBV6-6
CDR3: CASSDRDTLYEQYF
DNA: TGTGCCAGCAGCGACCGGGACACACTCTACGAGCAGTACTTC

J: TRBJ2-2
length: 13
size: -
D: -
V: TRBV7-2
CDR3: CASSPKSPGELFF
DNA: TGTGCCAGCAGCCCGAAGTCACCCGGGGAGCTGTTTTTT

J: TRBJ2-2
length: 16
size: -
D: TRBD2
V: TRBV7-2
CDR3: CASSFRTSGSGGELFF
DNA: TGTGCCAGCAGCTTCCGGACTAGCGGGAGTGGCGGGGAGCTGTTTTTT

J: TRBJ2-7
length: 15
size: -
D: TRBD2
V: TRBV20-1
CDR3: CSASDLAGATYEQYF
DNA: TGCAGTGCTAGTGACCTAGCGGGAGCCACCTACGAGCAGTACTTC

J: TRBJ2-2
length: 16
size: -
D: TRBD1
V: TRBV5-5
CDR3: CASRPPGQTNTGELFF
DNA: TGTGCCAGCAGACCGCCGGGACAGACGAACACCGGGGAGCTGTTTTTT

J: TRBJ1-2
length: 16
size: -
D: TRBD1
V: TRBV5-6
CDR3: CASSFGTVPASYGYTF
DNA: TGTGCCAGCAGCTTCGGGACAGTTCCTGCGTCCTATGGCTACACCTTC

J: TRBJ2-7
length: 15
size: -
D: TRBD2
V: TRBV10-3
CDR3: CAISLTSGDSYEQYF
DNA: TGTGCCATCAGTTTGACTAGCGGAGACTCCTACGAGCAGTACTTC

J: TRBJ1-1
length: 15
size: -
D: -
V: TRBV28
CDR3: CASNSGGLGDTEAFF
DNA: TGTGCCAGCAACTCCGGAGGCCTCGGGGACACTGAAGCTTTCTTT

J: TRBJ2-5
length: 11
size: -
D: -
V: TRBV27
CDR3: CARLKGETQYF
DNA: TGTGCCAGACTCAAGGGGGAGACCCAGTACTTC

J: TRBJ2-5
length: 17
size: -
D: TRBD2
V: TRBV11-2
CDR3: CASSLRGAGGPWETQYF
DNA: TGTGCCAGCAGCCTTAGGGGGGCGGGAGGGCCCTGGGAGACCCAGTACTTC

J: TRBJ1-6
length: 11
size: -
D: -
V: TRBV30
CDR3: CAWGSGSPLHF
DNA: TGTGCCTGGGGGTCGGGGTCACCCCTCCACTTT

J: TRBJ1-2
length: 15
size: -
D: TRBD1
V: TRBV28
CDR3: CASKTGGTGLYGYTF
DNA: TGTGCCAGCAAGACCGGAGGGACAGGGCTCTATGGCTACACCTTC

J: TRBJ2-1
length: 13
size: -
D: -
V: TRBV24-1
CDR3: CATARGPVDEQFF
DNA: TGTGCCACCGCGCGAGGGCCAGTCGATGAGCAGTTCTTC

J: TRBJ2-4
length: 16
size: -
D: -
V: TRBV21-1
CDR3: CASSKVQGLAKNIQYF
DNA: TGTGCCAGCAGCAAAGTCCAAGGCCTGGCCAAAAACATTCAGTACTTC

J: TRBJ2-7
length: 14
size: -
D: -
V: TRBV27
CDR3: CASSFHDTLAEQYF
DNA: TGTGCCAGCAGTTTTCACGACACCTTGGCCGAGCAGTACTTC

J: TRBJ1-5
length: 13
size: -
D: -
V: TRBV12-3/TRBV12-4
CDR3: CASSFDGNQPQHF
DNA: TGTGCCAGCAGTTTCGACGGGAATCAGCCCCAGCATTTT

J: TRBJ1-5
length: 14
size: -
D: -
V: TRBV30
CDR3: CAWSVNRGNQPQHF
DNA: TGTGCCTGGAGTGTAAATCGGGGAAATCAGCCCCAGCATTTT

J: TRBJ2-5
length: 13
size: -
D: TRBD2
V: TRBV29-1
CDR3: CSVEAGLGETQYF
DNA: TGCAGCGTTGAAGCGGGACTAGGAGAGACCCAGTACTTC

J: TRBJ2-3
length: 15
size: -
D: -
V: TRBV5-1
CDR3: CASSYDPTSTDTQYF
DNA: TGCGCCAGCAGCTACGACCCTACTTCTACAGATACGCAGTATTTT

J: TRBJ2-1
length: 15
size: -
D: TRBD1
V: TRBV28
CDR3: CASSLGGTGFNEQFF
DNA: TGTGCCAGCAGTTTAGGGGGGACAGGGTTCAATGAGCAGTTCTTC

J: TRBJ2-5
length: 14
size: -
D: TRBD1
V: TRBV14
CDR3: CASSHRTGGETQYF
DNA: TGTGCCAGCAGCCATCGGACAGGGGGGGAGACCCAGTACTTC

J: TRBJ1-2
length: 14
size: -
D: -
V: TRBV10-3
CDR3: CAISDLAGTYGYTF
DNA: TGTGCCATCAGTGATTTGGCAGGCACCTATGGCTACACCTTC

J: TRBJ2-7
length: 13
size: -
D: -
V: TRBV28
CDR3: CASSFGGGYEQYF
DNA: TGTGCCAGCAGTTTTGGGGGAGGCTACGAGCAGTACTTC

J: TRBJ2-5
length: 16
size: -
D: TRBD2
V: TRBV19
CDR3: CASSPRHREVRETQYF
DNA: TGTGCCAGTAGTCCTCGTCACCGGGAGGTCCGGGAGACCCAGTACTTC

J: TRBJ2-7
length: 14
size: -
D: -
V: TRBV4-2
CDR3: CASSQTGAGDEQYF
DNA: TGTGCCAGCAGCCAGACAGGGGCGGGGGACGAGCAGTACTTC

J: TRBJ1-2
length: 14
size: -
D: -
V: TRBV20-1
CDR3: CSASGGGANYGYTF
DNA: TGCAGTGCTAGTGGCGGGGGCGCGAACTATGGCTACACCTTC

J: TRBJ1-5
length: 16
size: -
D: TRBD1
V: TRBV5-3
CDR3: CARSSGTGESNQPQHF
DNA: TGTGCCAGAAGCTCCGGGACAGGGGAAAGCAATCAGCCCCAGCATTTT

J: TRBJ2-7
length: 14
size: -
D: -
V: TRBV5-1
CDR3: CASSSAGELREQYF
DNA: TGCGCCAGCAGCTCGGCCGGGGAACTCCGGGAGCAGTACTTC

J: TRBJ2-5
length: 14
size: -
D: TRBD2
V: TRBV7-9
CDR3: CASSPSSGKETQYF
DNA: TGTGCCAGCAGTCCCTCTAGCGGGAAAGAGACCCAGTACTTC

J: TRBJ2-7
length: 15
size: -
D: TRBD2
V: TRBV10-2
CDR3: CASSEHGTSGYEQYF
DNA: TGCGCCAGCTCCGAGCATGGGACTAGCGGCTACGAGCAGTACTTC

J: TRBJ2-5
length: 14
size: once
D: TRBD2
V: TRBV6-5
CDR3: CASWRAGAQETQYF
DNA: TGTGCCAGCTGGAGAGCGGGGGCACAAGAGACCCAGTACTTC

J: TRBJ2-2
length: 15
size: few
D: TRBD2
V: TRBV6-4
CDR3: CASSESGSDTGELFF
DNA: TGTGCCAGCAGTGAAAGCGGGAGTGACACCGGGGAGCTGTTTTTT

J: TRBJ1-4
length: 14
size: -
D: -
V: TRBV9
CDR3: CASSVGGLNEKLFF
DNA: TGTGCCAGCAGCGTTGGCGGATTAAATGAAAAACTGTTTTTT

J: TRBJ2-1
length: 12
size: -
D: -
V: TRBV16
CDR3: CASSQNYNEQFF
DNA: TGTGCCAGCAGCCAAAATTACAATGAGCAGTTCTTC

J: TRBJ1-5
length: 15
size: -
D: TRBD1
V: TRBV19
CDR3: CASSPPGQILRAQHF
DNA: TGTGCCAGTAGTCCCCCGGGACAGATTCTTCGGGCCCAGCATTTT

J: TRBJ2-7
length: 15
size: few
D: TRBD2
V: TRBV7-2
CDR3: CASSQMALAGEEKYF
DNA: TGTGCCAGCAGCCAGATGGCACTAGCGGGAGAGGAAAAGTACTTC

J: TRBJ2-5
length: 12
size: once
D: -
V: TRBV18
CDR3: CASSPRQETQYF
DNA: TGTGCCAGCTCACCACGGCAAGAGACCCAGTACTTC

J: TRBJ2-3
length: 10
size: -
D: -
V: TRBV12-3/TRBV12-4
CDR3: CASSTDTQYF
DNA: TGTGCCAGCAGCACAGATACGCAGTATTTT

J: TRBJ1-1
length: 14
size: -
D: -
V: TRBV7-3
CDR3: CASSYSPGLTEAFF
DNA: TGTGCCAGCAGCTACAGTCCCGGCCTCACTGAAGCTTTCTTT

J: TRBJ2-7
length: 16
size: -
D: -
V: TRBV5-5
CDR3: CASSYDQAAGRYEQYF
DNA: TGTGCCAGCAGCTACGACCAGGCAGCAGGGCGGTACGAGCAGTACTTC

J: TRBJ2-5
length: 13
size: -
D: TRBD1
V: TRBV12-3/TRBV12-4
CDR3: CASSSTGEETQYF
DNA: TGTGCCAGCAGTTCCACAGGGGAGGAGACCCAGTACTTC

J: TRBJ1-4
length: 11
size: -
D: -
V: TRBV20-1
CDR3: CRSYDNEKLFF
DNA: TGCAGAAGTTATGATAATGAAAAACTGTTTTTT

J: TRBJ2-7
length: 14
size: -
D: TRBD2
V: TRBV28
CDR3: CATQGTSGRYEQYF
DNA: TGTGCCACCCAAGGGACTAGCGGGAGGTACGAGCAGTACTTC

J: TRBJ2-3
length: 16
size: -
D: -
V: TRBV5-1
CDR3: CASSPSTTGFTDTQYF
DNA: TGCGCCAGCAGCCCATCGACTACCGGATTCACAGATACGCAGTATTTT

J: TRBJ2-7
length: 12
size: -
D: -
V: TRBV14
CDR3: CASSQDFWEQYF
DNA: TGTGCCAGCAGCCAAGACTTTTGGGAGCAGTACTTC